This TCR beta chain emerged from a study of identical twins. General study points: Insertions ran lower in abundant cord blood beta clonotypes, though not in memory repertoires.

For this clonotype: Its target is unknown.

The CDR3 length is 15 residues. Germline-derived CDR1 and CDR2 are SGHVS and FQNEAQ. V lost 1 base, J lost 4 bases, and 5 bases stayed unmatched. TCRdb re-called the 5' RACE reads with MiXCR, one entry per CDR3 protein. The table has under 400,000 distinct CDR3 sequences, approximately 9.1% seen once. The sequenced sample was naive T cells sorted from blood. This TCR was sampled from a woman aged 50 to 65 in good health. This chain joins TRBV7-8 and TRBJ2-7; TRBD2 matches 9 bases. The CDR3 DNA reads TGTGCCAGCAGCTTAGGGGCGGGAGGGCCATACGAGCAGTACGTC. This encodes CASSLGAGGPYEQYV.